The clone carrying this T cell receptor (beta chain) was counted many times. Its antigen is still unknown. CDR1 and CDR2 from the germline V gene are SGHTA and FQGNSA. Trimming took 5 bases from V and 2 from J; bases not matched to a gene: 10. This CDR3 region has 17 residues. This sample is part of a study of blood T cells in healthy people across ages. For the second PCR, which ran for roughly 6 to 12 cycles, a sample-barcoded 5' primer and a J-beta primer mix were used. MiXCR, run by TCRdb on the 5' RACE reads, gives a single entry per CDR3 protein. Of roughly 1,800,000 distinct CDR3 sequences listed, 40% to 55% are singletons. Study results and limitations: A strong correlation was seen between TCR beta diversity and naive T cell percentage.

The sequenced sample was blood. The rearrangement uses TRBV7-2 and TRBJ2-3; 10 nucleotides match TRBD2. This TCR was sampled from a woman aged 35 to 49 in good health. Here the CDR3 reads CASSRPLAGANTDTQYF. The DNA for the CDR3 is TGTGCCAGCAGCCGACCCCTAGCGGGGGCTAACACAGATACGCAGTATTTT.